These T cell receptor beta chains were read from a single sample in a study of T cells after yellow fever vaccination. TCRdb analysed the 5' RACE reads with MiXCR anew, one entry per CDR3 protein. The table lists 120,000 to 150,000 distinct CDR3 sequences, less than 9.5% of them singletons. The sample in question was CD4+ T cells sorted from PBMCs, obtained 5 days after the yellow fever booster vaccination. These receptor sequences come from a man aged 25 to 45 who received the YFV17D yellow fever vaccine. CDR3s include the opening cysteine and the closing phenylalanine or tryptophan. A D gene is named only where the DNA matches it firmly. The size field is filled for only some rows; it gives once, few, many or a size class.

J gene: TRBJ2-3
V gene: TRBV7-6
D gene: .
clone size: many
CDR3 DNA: TGTGCCAGCAGCCCGTGGGCCACAGATACGCAGTATTTT
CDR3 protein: CASSPWATDTQYF

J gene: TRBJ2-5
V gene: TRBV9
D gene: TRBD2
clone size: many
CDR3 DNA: TGTGCCAGCGCTGGGGGGCTAGCGGGTGAGACCCAGTACTTC
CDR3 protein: CASAGGLAGETQYF

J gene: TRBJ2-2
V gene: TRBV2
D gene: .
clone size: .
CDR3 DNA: TGTGCCCTCAGTTTAGTTGAGGGGAGGAGAGGCTCCGCCGGGGAGCTGTTTTTT
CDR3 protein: CALSLVEGRRGSAGELFF

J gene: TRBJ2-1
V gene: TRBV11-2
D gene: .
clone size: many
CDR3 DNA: TGTGCCAGCAGCTACCAGCGGTCTTACAATGAGCAGTTCTTC
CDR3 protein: CASSYQRSYNEQFF

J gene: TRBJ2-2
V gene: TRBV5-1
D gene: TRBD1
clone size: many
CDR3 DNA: TGCGCCAGCACTAAGGGAGGACAGGGCCACGGGGAGCTGTTTTTT
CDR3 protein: CASTKGGQGHGELFF

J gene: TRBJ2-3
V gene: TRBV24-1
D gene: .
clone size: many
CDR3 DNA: TGTGCCACCAGTGATTCACAGGAGAGCACAGATACGCAGTATTTT
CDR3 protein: CATSDSQESTDTQYF

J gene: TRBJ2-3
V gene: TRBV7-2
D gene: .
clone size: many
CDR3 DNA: TGTGCCAGCAGCTTAGTCGTGGCGGCAGATACGCAGTATTTT
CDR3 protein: CASSLVVAADTQYF

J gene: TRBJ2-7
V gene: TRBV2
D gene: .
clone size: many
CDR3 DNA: TGTGCCAGCTCGGCCAACTACGAGCAGTACTTC
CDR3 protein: CASSANYEQYF

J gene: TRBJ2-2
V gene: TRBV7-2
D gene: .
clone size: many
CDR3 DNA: TGTGCCAGCAGTTTGGGCACCGGGGAGCTGTTTTTT
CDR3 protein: CASSLGTGELFF

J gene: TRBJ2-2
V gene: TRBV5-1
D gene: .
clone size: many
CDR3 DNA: TGCGCCAGCAGGGACGGAGCGAAAAACACCGGGGAGCTGTTTTTT
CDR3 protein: CASRDGAKNTGELFF

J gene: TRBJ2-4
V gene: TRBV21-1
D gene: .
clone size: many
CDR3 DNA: TGTGCCAGCAGCAAAGCGGTACTAGCCAAAAACATTCAGTACTTC
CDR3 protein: CASSKAVLAKNIQYF

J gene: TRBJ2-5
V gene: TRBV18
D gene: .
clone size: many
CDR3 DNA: TGTGCCAGCTCACCAGACCAAGAGACCCAGTACTTC
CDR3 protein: CASSPDQETQYF

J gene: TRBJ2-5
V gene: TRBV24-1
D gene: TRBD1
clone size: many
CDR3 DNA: TGTGCCACCAGTGACCGGACAGGAGCCCAGTACTTC
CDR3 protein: CATSDRTGAQYF